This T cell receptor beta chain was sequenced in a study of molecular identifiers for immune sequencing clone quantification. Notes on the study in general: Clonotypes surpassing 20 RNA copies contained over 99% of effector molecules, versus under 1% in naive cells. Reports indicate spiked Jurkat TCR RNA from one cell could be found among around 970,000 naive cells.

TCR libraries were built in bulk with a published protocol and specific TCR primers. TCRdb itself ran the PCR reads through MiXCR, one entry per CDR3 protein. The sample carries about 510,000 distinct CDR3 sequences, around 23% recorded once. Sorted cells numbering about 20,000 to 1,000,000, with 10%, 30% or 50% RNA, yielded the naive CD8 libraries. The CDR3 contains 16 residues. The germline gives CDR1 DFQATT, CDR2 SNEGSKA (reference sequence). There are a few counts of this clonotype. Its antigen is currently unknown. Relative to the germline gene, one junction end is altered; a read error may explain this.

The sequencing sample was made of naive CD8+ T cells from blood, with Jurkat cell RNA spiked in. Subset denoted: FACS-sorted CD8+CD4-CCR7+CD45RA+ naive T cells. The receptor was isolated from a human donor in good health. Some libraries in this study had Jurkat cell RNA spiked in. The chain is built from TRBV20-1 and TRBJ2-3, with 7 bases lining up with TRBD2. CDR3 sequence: CSTRDQEAGSTDTQYF. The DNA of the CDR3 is TGCAGTACTAGAGATCAGGAAGCGGGGAGCACAGATACGCAGTATTTT.